These 8 T cell receptor beta chains share one sample of origin, sequenced in a study of shared clonotypes between healthy human individuals (dated by TCRdb to 2018 to 2020). Library generation was performed with the immunoSEQ multiplex PCR assay. TCRdb re-hosts the immuneACCESS table, in-frame sequences only. Its copies lack some clones; in the studies checked, an unresolved V gene accounts for under half of them, and the cause for the rest is not known. Across this sample there are nearly 1,000,000 clones, with about 80% seen only once. The ten biggest clones cover about 1.5% of the sample. The sequenced sample was memory CD4+ T cells sorted from blood. The cell subset or site label here, explained by the study, means: CD45RA-negative fraction. The receptors derive from a man in his late teens or twenties in good health.

With respect to this clone: A much larger clone sits a single nucleotide away, making a read error possible. The chain couples TRBV7-3 to TRBJ2-6; D is ambiguous. Germline-derived CDR1 and CDR2 are SGHTA and FQGTGA. The length of the CDR3 is 14 residues. V was trimmed by 2 bases and J by 0 bases, leaving 2 bases between them. CDR3: CASSLYSGANVLTF. The DNA of the CDR3 is TGTGCCAGCAGCTTATACTCTGGGGCCAACGTCCTGACTTTC.

A remark on this clone: Possible read error: a much larger clone is one base away. No conserved phenylalanine or tryptophan ends this CDR3, so it is likely a read error. The chain has TRBV30 and TRBJ1-6; D is unresolved. The CDR3 runs to 13 residues. CDR1 is GTSNPN and CDR2 is SVGIG in the germline V gene (reference sequence). V was cut by 6 bases and J by 6 bases, with 12 bases left in between. CDR3: CACSEAANSPLHL. The CDR3 DNA follows: TGTGCCTGCTCCGAGGCAGCTAATTCACCCCTCCACCTT.

Note on this clone: A much bigger clone sits one base away, suggesting this may be a read error. V is TRBV7-2 and J is TRBJ2-5; D gene unclear. Trimming shortened V by 5 bases and J by 0 bases, and 7 bases separated the two germline ends. The CDR3 is 13 amino acids. Germline V gives CDR1 SGHTA, CDR2 FQGNSA. As DNA, the CDR3 is TGTGCCAGCAGCCAGGTCTACCAAGAGACCCAGTACTTC. This encodes CASSQVYQETQYF.

This rearrangement joins TRBV5-4 to TRBJ2-7; no reliable D call. This CDR3 has 17 amino acids. CDR1 is SGHNT, CDR2 YYREEE, per germline (reference sequence). V was pared by 0 bases and J by 2 bases, with 18 bases between. For the CDR3, the DNA is TGTGCCAGCAGCTTGGGGTCGGAACCACCCCCTACCTACGAGCAGTACTTC. This encodes CASSLGSEPPPTYEQYF.

The rearrangement uses TRBV9 and TRBJ2-3, with 8 bases fitting TRBD2. V trimming: 0 bases; J trimming: 0 bases; junction bases outside the gene matches: 15. CDR3 length equals 20 residues. Germline V CDR1 and CDR2: SGDLS, YYNGEE. The CDR3 loop reads CASSVASSGTRGLSTDTQYF. CDR3 in DNA: TGTGCCAGCAGCGTAGCGAGTAGCGGGACGCGGGGGCTTAGCACAGATACGCAGTATTTT. The full variable domain, rest sourced from reference TRBV9 and TRBJ2-3, is DSGVTQTPKHLITATGQRVTLRCSPRSGDLSVYWYQQSLDQGLQFLIQYYNGEERAKGNILERFSAQQFPDLHSELNLSSLELGDSALYFCASSVASSGTRGLSTDTQYFGPGTRLTVL.

This clone was observed a few times. The rearrangement links TRBV27 to TRBJ1-6, with D perhaps matching TRBD1 (6 bases). The CDR3 covers 15 residues. Germline V gives CDR1 MNHEY, CDR2 SMNVEV (reference sequence). Trimming stripped 3 bases from V and 6 bases from J, with 12 bases between. CDR3 sequence (DNA): TGTGCCAGCAGTTTTCGGGACACTGGTAATTCACCCCTCCACTTT. As protein: CASSFRDTGNSPLHF.

This clone was seen a handful of times. The rearrangement links TRBV6-1 to TRBJ2-2; TRBD1 agrees at 9 bases. The germline V gene has CDR1 MNHNS and CDR2 SASEGT. After removal of 11 bases from V and 4 bases from J, the junction contained 8 bases not matched to a gene. The CDR3 is made up of 14 amino acids. CDR3 sequence (DNA): TGTGCCTTAGGAGGGACAGGGATCACCGGGGAGCTGTTTTTT. It yields the protein CALGGTGITGELFF.

This chain uses TRBV6-1 with TRBJ1-2; D is perhaps TRBD1 (5 bases). The length of the CDR3 is 14 residues. Germline CDR1 and CDR2: MNHNS and SASEGT. The ends were cut back, 7 bases at V and 4 bases at J, with 16 bases in the middle. The chain's CDR3 is CASTSGTQGYGYTF. The CDR3 DNA follows: TGTGCCAGCACGTCCGGGACTCAAGGCTATGGCTACACCTTC.